This T cell receptor (beta chain) was obtained from a study of beta chain features in type 1 diabetes. At the level of the study: Age, gender and cell yields were alike across patients and healthy donors. Whole-study results and caveats: cDNA sequencing could over-represent cells with high TCR expression. Fewer junction insertions and more nucleotide deletions appeared in type 1 diabetes patients.

The V gene's germline CDR1 is MNHEY and CDR2 SVGAGI. The CDR3 has 15 amino acids. V was pared by 6 bases and J by 5 bases, with 17 bases between. The authors reverse transcribed all of the isolated RNA, so sequencing captured expressed TCRB transcripts. Produced via immunoSEQ multiplex PCR; TCRdb's table is partial and in-frame only. The table includes hundreds of thousands of clones, about an eighth detected once. Comment on this clone: As yet, its antigen is unknown.

The rearrangement uses TRBV6-5 and TRBJ1-5; D perhaps matches TRBD1 (6 bases). The sample was naive CD4+ T cells from blood. This receptor was identified in a woman between 18 and 29 years old in good health. CDR3 in amino acids: CASRSSVGAYQPQHF. DNA of the CDR3: TGTGCCAGCAGGTCATCTGTGGGGGCATATCAGCCCCAGCATTTT.